The 17 T cell receptor beta chains listed next were all sequenced from one sample in a study of blood T cell repertoires in COVID-19. Libraries were prepared by immunoSEQ multiplex PCR; TCRdb keeps only in-frame clonotypes and omits some of them. The repertoire consists of some 50,000 clones, with about 88% occurring once and the leading ten covering 4.4%. Input material: peripheral blood. The receptor source for this set is a man between 45 and 60 years old with active COVID-19.

This chain links TRBV18 with TRBJ2-3; maybe TRBD2 (5 bases). The CDR3 has 13 amino acids. Trimming removed 3 bases from V and 14 bases from J, with 18 bases in between. The germline CDR1 and CDR2 sequences are KGHSH and LQKENI. CDR3: CASSPRPAWAGYF. CDR3 sequence (DNA): TGTGCCAGCTCACCCAGACCTGCCTGGGCGGGGTATTTT. Full variable domain (remainder filled in from reference TRBV18 and TRBJ2-3): NAGVMQNPRHLVRRRGQEARLRCSPMKGHSHVYWYRQLPEEGLKFMVYLQKENIIDESGMPKERFSAEFPKEGPSILRIQQVVRGDSAAYFCASSPRPAWAGYFGPGTRLTVL.

This clone showed up just once. V gene TRBV7-9 combines with J gene TRBJ1-2, with a weak D call TRBD1 (6 bases). The CDR3 sequence is 14 residues long. V was shortened by 5 bases and J by 3 bases, with 13 bases between the two germline ends. Per the germline V gene, CDR1 is SEHNR and CDR2 is FQNEAQ (reference sequence). The CDR3 DNA sequence: TGTGCCAGCAGCACGAGTACAGGGTACTATGGCTACACCTTC. Translating gives CASSTSTGYYGYTF.

V and J are TRBV19 and TRBJ2-1; 8 bases match TRBD2. Germline assignment: CDR1 LNHDA and CDR2 SQIVND (reference sequence). The CDR3 runs 16 residues. J was trimmed by 4 bases and V by 5 bases; bases with no gene match: 10. CDR3 nucleotide sequence: TGTGCCAGTAGTTCCCAAGCGGGGGACACTTACAATGAGCAGTTCTTC. Its translation is CASSSQAGDTYNEQFF.

This clone was counted between two and nine times. The chain couples TRBV7-2 to TRBJ1-2; 8 bases line up with TRBD1. Germline trimming cut 4 bases from V and 8 bases from J; bases unmatched to any gene: 3. The CDR3 consists of 12 residues. The germline CDR1 and CDR2 sequences are SGHTA and FQGNSA. This CDR3 is CASSWDRRGYTF. The CDR3 nucleotides read TGTGCCAGCAGCTGGGACAGGAGAGGCTACACCTTC.

This chain joins TRBV6-5 and TRBJ1-2; tentatively, D is TRBD1 (5 bases). Germline CDR1 and CDR2: MNHEY and SVGAGI. Trimming took 6 bases from V and 6 from J, leaving 17 bases between them. The CDR3 totals 14 residues. In DNA, the CDR3 is TGTGCCAGCAGCTTGGCGGGGGGATGGGATGGCTACACCTTC. Its protein is CASSLAGGWDGYTF.

This chain uses TRBV19 with TRBJ1-4; 9 positions match TRBD1. The CDR3 is made up of 16 amino acids. V lost 9 bases to trimming and J lost 8 bases; unmatched junction nucleotides: 16. The germline gives CDR1 LNHDA, CDR2 SQIVND (reference sequence). The CDR3 here is CASSTGTGWIGEKLFF. CDR3 nucleotides: TGTGCCAGCTCAACGGGGACAGGGTGGATAGGAGAAAAACTGTTTTTT.

The rearrangement links TRBV6-5 to TRBJ2-2, with D tentatively TRBD1 (5 bases). This CDR3 spans 15 amino acids. CDR1 and CDR2 (germline): MNHEY, SVGAGI. V gave up 7 bases and J gave up 6 bases, with 18 bases separating them. DNA of the CDR3: TGTGCCAGCACCTCTTGGGGCGTTCCGGCCGGGGAGCTGTTTTTT. Amino acid sequence: CASTSWGVPAGELFF.

This chain connects TRBV2 to TRBJ2-5; 13 bases are a match to TRBD2. The germline V gene encodes CDR1 SNHLY and CDR2 FYNNEI. V gave up 4 bases and J gave up 4 bases; unmatched junction bases: 3. This CDR3 spans 15 amino acids. The DNA for the CDR3 is TGTGCCAGCAGTGGGACTAGCGGGGGCGCAGAGACCCAGTACTTC. It codes for CASSGTSGGAETQYF.

The table lists this clone with a few counts. CDR3 sequence: CASRVQGYYGYTF. DNA for the CDR3: TGTGCCAGCAGGGTACAGGGATACTATGGCTACACCTTC. The rearrangement uses TRBV5-4 and TRBJ1-2, with D possibly being TRBD1 (6 bases). Germline V gives CDR1 SGHNT, CDR2 YYREEE (reference sequence). The CDR3 is 13 residues long. The V end was cut by 5 bases, the J end by 3 bases, with 11 bases between.

This chain connects TRBV6-6 to TRBJ2-5; D may be TRBD2 (6 bases). Per the germline V gene, CDR1 is MNHNY and CDR2 is SVGAGI (reference sequence). V lost 2 bases to trimming and J lost 7 bases, with 8 bases between them. The CDR3 extends over 12 amino acids. The CDR3 nucleotides read TGTGCCAGCAGTTACAGGGAGGTGACCCAGTACTTC. It is translated as CASSYREVTQYF.

This chain connects TRBV3-1 (or the pseudogene TRBV3-2) to TRBJ2-2; D might be TRBD1 (6 bases). Deletions cut 4 bases from V and 6 bases from J, with 15 bases between. CDR3 size: 15 residues. Germline CDR1 LGHDT, CDR2 YNNKEL (reference sequence). This CDR3 reads CASSRNRVISGELFF. In DNA, the CDR3 is TGTGCCAGCAGCCGGAACAGGGTTATTTCCGGGGAGCTGTTTTTT.

The V call is TRBV5-8, the J call TRBJ2-5; perhaps TRBD2 as D (5 bases). The length of the CDR3 is 13 residues. The germline CDR1 and CDR2 sequences are SGHTS and YDEGEE. Trimming took 8 bases from V and 5 from J, leaving 16 bases between them. CDR3 sequence: CASDPGVLETQYF. In nucleotides, the CDR3 is TGTGCCAGTGATCCCGGGGTGTTGGAGACCCAGTACTTC.

The V gene is TRBV5-1, the J gene TRBJ1-1; no clear D gene. The CDR3 is made up of 12 amino acids. Trimming shortened V by 6 bases and J by 2 bases, and 8 bases separated the two germline ends. Germline loops: CDR1 SGHRS, CDR2 YFSETQ. CDR3 in DNA: TGCGCCAGCAAAGCAGGTAACACTGAAGCTTTCTTT. Amino acid sequence: CASKAGNTEAFF.

The chain uses TRBV3-1 (or the pseudogene TRBV3-2) and TRBJ1-3; TRBD1 matches at 7 bases. This CDR3 contains 13 residues. V lost 2 bases to trimming and J lost 7 bases; unmatched junction nucleotides: 2. Germline CDR1 reads LGHDT; CDR2 reads YNNKEL (reference sequence). DNA of the CDR3: TGTGCCAGCAGCCAATCAGGGGGGAACACCATATATTTT. Its translation is CASSQSGGNTIYF.

This clone is medium-sized. The V gene is TRBV29-1, the J gene TRBJ1-2; D call uncertain. Germline V lookup: CDR1 SQVTM, CDR2 ANQGSEA. Trimming stripped 4 bases from V and 4 bases from J, with 16 bases between. CDR3 length equals 14 residues. The CDR3 nucleotides are TGCAGCGTTGCCGGGATCGGGTTTAGCTATGGCTACACCTTC. Encoded protein: CSVAGIGFSYGYTF.

This clone was picked up a small number of times. This rearrangement joins TRBV6-2 or TRBV6-3 to TRBJ1-6; no clear D gene. This CDR3 is built from 17 residues. The V end was cut by 2 bases, the J end by 7 bases, with 18 bases between. Germline CDR1 MNHEY, CDR2 SVGEGT. The CDR3 loop reads CASSYRKSGRRNSPLHF. Here the CDR3 DNA reads TGTGCCAGCAGTTACCGGAAGAGTGGTAGGAGAAATTCACCCCTCCACTTT.

The chain recombines TRBV15 with TRBJ2-1, with TRBD2 matching over 7 bases. V lost 7 bases to trimming and J lost 3 bases; unmatched junction nucleotides: 3. The CDR3 length is 13 residues. Germline loops: CDR1 LNHNV, CDR2 YYDKDF (reference sequence). CDR3 residues: CATNPGGYNEQFF. Written as DNA, the CDR3 is TGTGCCACCAATCCGGGGGGCTACAATGAGCAGTTCTTC.